The 11 T cell receptor beta chains reported below all come from one sample, sequenced in a study of regulatory T cells in long-lasting Graves disease. CDR3-region Arm-PCR and iRepertoire HTBI primers produced the TCR beta libraries. TCRdb independently ran MiXCR on the multiplex PCR reads; one entry per CDR3 protein. The table lists 530,000 or so distinct CDR3 sequences, about 15% of them singletons. The time point here: newly diagnosed GD, antithyroid drugs for less than 3 months. Scientists built the TCR library using RNA that was extracted from PBMCs. The same specimen was also included in a second study, on T cells in Graves' hyperthyroidism and ophthalmopathy.

The sequences come from peripheral blood mononuclear cells (PBMCs), collected at new diagnosis, from a patient treated with antithyroid drugs. These receptors all stem from a man between 18 and 35 years old with Graves disease.

This clonotype was found many times. V and J are TRBV11-1 and TRBJ2-1, with D perhaps given as TRBD1 or TRBD2 (6 bases each). Per the germline V gene, CDR1 is SGHAT and CDR2 is FQDESV (reference sequence). CDR3 length: 15 residues. Deletions cut 5 bases from V and 2 bases from J, with 13 bases between. The CDR3 DNA sequence: TGTGCCAGCAGCGCCGACGGGGGCCCCTACAATGAGCAGTTCTTC. Translating it yields CASSADGGPYNEQFF.

V is TRBV6-2 or TRBV6-3 and J is TRBJ2-1; possibly TRBD2 for D (6 bases). This CDR3 spans 18 amino acids. With 0 bases removed from V and 4 bases from J, the gap between germline ends came to 19 bases. Germline V gene data show CDR1 as MNHEY and CDR2 as SVGEGT. CDR3 coding DNA: TGTGCCAGCAGTTACTCGAAGGCGGGACGGCGACCATACAATGAGCAGTTCTTC. It codes for CASSYSKAGRRPYNEQFF.

This clonotype was seen just once. One end of the junction fails to match germline, which may point to a read error. The V call is TRBV7-9, the J call TRBJ1-1; D gene ambiguous. This CDR3 has 14 residues. Germline V gene sequence: CDR1 SEHNR, CDR2 FQNEAQ (reference sequence). For the CDR3, the DNA is TGTGTCAGCAGCTTAGTCCTAGAGGGCACTGAAGCTTTCTTT. It specifies CVSSLVLEGTEAFF. The full variable domain, in which reference TRBV7-9 and TRBJ1-1 provide the parts outside the CDR3, is DTGVSQNPRHKITKRGQNVTFRCDPISEHNRLYWYRQTLGQGPEFLTYFQNEAQLEKSRLLSDRFSAERPKGSFSTLEIQRTEQGDSAMYLCVSSLVLEGTEAFFGQGTRLTVV.

This clonotype was picked up many times. The chain uses TRBV20-1 and TRBJ1-1, with no clear D. V was cut by 4 bases and J by 3 bases, with 15 bases left in between. Germline V gene lookup returns CDR1 DFQATT and CDR2 SNEGSKA (reference sequence). The CDR3 consists of 14 residues. CDR3 DNA sequence: TGCAGTGCTAAGGCCCGGCAGTTCGACACTGAAGCTTTCTTT. Protein: CSAKARQFDTEAFF.

This clonotype was counted ten times or more. The chain is built from TRBV2 and TRBJ1-1; 8 bases are shared with TRBD1. The CDR3 has 12 residues. Germline-derived CDR1 and CDR2 are SNHLY and FYNNEI. After removal of 6 bases from V and 7 bases from J, the junction contained 4 bases not matched to a gene. CDR3: CASRPGQGEAFF. The CDR3 DNA reads TGTGCCAGCAGGCCCGGACAGGGTGAAGCTTTCTTT.

This clonotype turned up a few times. The V call is TRBV7-9, the J call TRBJ1-1, with no clear D. Germline values: CDR1 SEHNR, CDR2 FQNEAQ (reference sequence). The V and J ends lost 3 bases and 7 bases respectively, with 9 bases between them. The CDR3 length is 12 residues. Here the CDR3 reads CASSFALSEAFF. The CDR3 DNA reads as TGTGCCAGCAGCTTTGCCCTCAGTGAAGCTTTCTTT.

The chain combines TRBV25-1 with TRBJ2-3; unclear D gene. The V and J ends lost 1 base and 4 bases respectively, with 6 bases between them. Germline-derived CDR1 and CDR2 are MGHDK and SYGVNS. The CDR3 is 13 amino acids. CDR3 DNA sequence: TGTGCCAGCAGTGAATTGATCGCAGATACGCAGTATTTT. Its translation: CASSELIADTQYF.

This clonotype was observed at least ten times. One end of the junction is discordant with germline, which a read error may explain. The V gene is TRBV5-1, the J gene TRBJ2-7, with TRBD2 as a possible D gene (6 bases). Germline assignment: CDR1 SGHRS and CDR2 YFSETQ. This CDR3 comprises 15 residues. CDR3 in DNA: TGCGCCAGCAGCACCGACCGGGGCGGGAAACCATCTTCCCGGTTC. Residues: CASSTDRGGKPSSRF. The full variable domain, rest sourced from reference TRBV5-1 and TRBJ2-7, is KAGVTQTPRYLIKTRGQQVTLSCSPISGHRSVSWYQQTPGQGLQFLFEYFSETQRNKGNFPGRFSGRQFSNSRSEMNVSTLELGDSALYLCASSTDRGGKPSSRFGPGTRLTVT.

J is TRBJ2-1 and V is TRBV5-1, with 9 bases lining up with TRBD2. Germline CDR1 and CDR2: SGHRS and YFSETQ. The ends lost 6 bases at V and 5 bases at J; junction bases unmatched: 6. CDR3 size: 14 residues. The CDR3 DNA sequence: TGCGCCAGCACTAGCGGGATCACCGACAATGAGCAGTTCTTC. Amino acids: CASTSGITDNEQFF.

A few counts support this clonotype. A single base separates this from a much larger clone, so it may be a read error. This chain connects TRBV27 to TRBJ1-1; D gene unclear. The CDR3 has 17 residues. V was cut by 3 bases and J by 0 bases, with 17 bases left in between. Germline V gene data show CDR1 as MNHEY and CDR2 as SMNVEV (reference sequence). CDR3 sequence: CASSFRPPGRVNTEAFF. CDR3 DNA sequence: TGTGCCAGCAGTTTCCGTCCCCCAGGACGAGTGAACACTGAAGCTTTCTTT.

This clonotype was seen ten or more times. The V gene is TRBV3-1, the J gene TRBJ2-7, with 7 positions matching TRBD2. The CDR3 runs 15 residues. V lost 3 bases to trimming and J lost 3 bases; unmatched junction nucleotides: 8. The germline V gene encodes CDR1 LGHDT and CDR2 YNNKEL (reference sequence). The CDR3 loop is CASSHFSSGDYEQYF. CDR3 DNA sequence: TGTGCCAGCAGCCATTTCTCTAGCGGAGACTACGAGCAGTACTTC.